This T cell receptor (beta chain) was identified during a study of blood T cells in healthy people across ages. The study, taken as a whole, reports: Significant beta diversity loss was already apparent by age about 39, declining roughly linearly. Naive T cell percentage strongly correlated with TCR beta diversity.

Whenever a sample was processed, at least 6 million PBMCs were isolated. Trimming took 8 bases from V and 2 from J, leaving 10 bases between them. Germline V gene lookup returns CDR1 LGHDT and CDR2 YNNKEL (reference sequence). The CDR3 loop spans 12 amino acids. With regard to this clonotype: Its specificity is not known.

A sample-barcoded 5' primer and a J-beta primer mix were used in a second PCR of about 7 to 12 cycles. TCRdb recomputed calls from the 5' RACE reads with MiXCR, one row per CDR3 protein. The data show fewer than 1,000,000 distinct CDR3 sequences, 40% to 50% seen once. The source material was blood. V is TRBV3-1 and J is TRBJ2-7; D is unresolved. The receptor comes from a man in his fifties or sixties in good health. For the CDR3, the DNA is TGTGCCAGCGCCAAGACCACCTACGAGCAGTACTTC. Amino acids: CASAKTTYEQYF.